The T cell receptor (beta chain) described here comes from a study of blood T cell repertoires in COVID-19. Overall study context: Some COVID-19 samples were acute and others convalescent; all came from the United States, Italy and Spain. PBMCs, B-cell-depleted T cells, or T cells were the source of the cDNA or gDNA that made up the material.

In the authors' methods: The assay estimated nucleated cells by amplifying reference gene primers. TCRdb keeps only in-frame clones here, not all; method: immunoSEQ multiplex PCR. That table is the source of V, J and clone size, and D and trimming were worked out from the DNA. The sample carries under 350,000 clones, around 82% recorded once. Per germline, CDR1 MNHEY and CDR2 SVGAGI. V lost 7 bases to trimming and J lost 2 bases; unmatched junction nucleotides: 5. CDR3 length: 14 amino acids. The sample was peripheral blood. This TCR was sampled from a woman aged 50 to 60 who had recovered from COVID-19. V gene TRBV6-5 combines with J gene TRBJ2-5; 9 bases match TRBD1. The CDR3 loop reads CASNPDRGQETQYF. In nucleotides, the CDR3 is TGTGCCAGCAACCCGGACAGGGGTCAAGAGACCCAGTACTTC.